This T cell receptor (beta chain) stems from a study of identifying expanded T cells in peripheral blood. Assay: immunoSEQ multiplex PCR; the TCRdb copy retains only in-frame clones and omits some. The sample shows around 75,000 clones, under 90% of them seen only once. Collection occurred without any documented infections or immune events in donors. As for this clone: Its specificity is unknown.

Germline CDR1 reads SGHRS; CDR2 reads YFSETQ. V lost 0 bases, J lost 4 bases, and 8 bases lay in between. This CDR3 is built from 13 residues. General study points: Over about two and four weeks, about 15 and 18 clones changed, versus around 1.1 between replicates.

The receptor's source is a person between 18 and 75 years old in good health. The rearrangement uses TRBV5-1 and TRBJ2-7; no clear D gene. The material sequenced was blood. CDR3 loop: CASSLEGVYEQYF. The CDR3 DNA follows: TGCGCCAGCAGCTTGGAGGGTGTGTACGAGCAGTACTTC. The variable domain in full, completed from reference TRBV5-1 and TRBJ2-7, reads KAGVTQTPRYLIKTRGQQVTLSCSPISGHRSVSWYQQTPGQGLQFLFEYFSETQRNKGNFPGRFSGRQFSNSRSEMNVSTLELGDSALYLCASSLEGVYEQYFGPGTRLTVT.